This T cell receptor beta chain was captured by sequencing in a study of cytomegalovirus exposure and HLA in healthy donors. This clone appeared once. Clones were sequenced by immunoSEQ multiplex PCR, and TCRdb holds only the in-frame ones, with some missing. The sample carries some 84,000 clones, approximately 90% recorded once. The CDR3 covers 13 residues. J lost 7 bases, V lost 5 bases, and 3 bases had no gene match. Germline V gene sequence: CDR1 LNHDA, CDR2 SQIVND (reference sequence). This sequence originates from a man between 25 and 39 years old in good health and CMV-seronegative. The chain recombines TRBV19 with TRBJ2-2; TRBD1 agrees at 8 bases. Sequencing was performed on PBMCs. CDR3 coding DNA: TGTGCCAGTAGTCAGACAGGGGTCGGGGAGCTGTTTTTT. Amino acids: CASSQTGVGELFF.